Listed here are 29 T cell receptor beta chains from one sample, sequenced in a study of blood T cells in healthy people across ages. Through a sample-barcoded 5' primer and a J-beta primer mix, a second PCR was run for roughly 6 to 11 cycles. TCRdb reanalysed the 5' RACE reads using MiXCR and keeps one entry per CDR3 protein. The sample carries some 710,000 distinct CDR3 sequences, 22% recorded once. The sample taken for sequencing was blood. Source of these receptors: a man between 65 and 85 years old in good health.

V and J are TRBV3-1 and TRBJ2-7; D possibly uses TRBD1 or TRBD2 (6 bases each). V dropped 7 bases and J dropped 7 bases, with 17 bases sitting between them. Germline V gene data show CDR1 as LGHDT and CDR2 as YNNKEL (reference sequence). The CDR3 is 13 amino acids. The CDR3 region has the DNA TGTGCCAGCACAGTGGGCGGGACAATGGAGCAGTACTTC. This sequence encodes CASTVGGTMEQYF.

This clonotype was seen only a few times. This chain connects TRBV30 to TRBJ1-1, with D perhaps TRBD1 (5 bases). Germline V gene lookup returns CDR1 GTSNPN and CDR2 SVGIG (reference sequence). The V end lost 8 bases, the J end lost 0 bases, and 13 bases lay between the germline ends. The CDR3 has 13 amino acids. CDR3 sequence reads: CAAAGRMNTEAFF. The CDR3 nucleotides are TGTGCCGCCGCGGGGCGAATGAACACTGAAGCTTTCTTT.

The V call is TRBV11-2, the J call TRBJ1-1; D perhaps matches TRBD1 (6 bases). Trimming stripped 5 bases from V and 0 bases from J, with 13 bases between. The CDR3 contains 15 residues. From germline, CDR1 is SGHAT and CDR2 FQNNGV. CDR3 residues: CASSPRGGVNTEAFF. CDR3 DNA sequence: TGTGCCAGCAGCCCCAGGGGTGGGGTGAACACTGAAGCTTTCTTT.

The table lists this clonotype with a few counts. The CDR3 loop reads CASSLEPSPSSYEQYV. In DNA, the CDR3 is TGTGCCAGCAGCTTAGAGCCTAGCCCGAGCTCCTACGAGCAGTACGTC. The chain employs TRBV7-2 and TRBJ2-7; possibly TRBD2 for D (5 bases). This CDR3 has 16 amino acids. Trimming cost V 1 base and J 0 bases, with 13 bases left between them. The germline gives CDR1 SGHTA, CDR2 FQGNSA.

The table lists this clonotype with a few counts. This CDR3 reads CATSDWGGLYNEQFF. The DNA of the CDR3 is TGTGCCACCAGTGATTGGGGGGGGCTCTACAATGAGCAGTTCTTC. V gene TRBV24-1 combines with J gene TRBJ2-1; weak D call: TRBD2 (7 bases). The germline gives CDR1 KGHDR, CDR2 SFDVKD. V was trimmed by 2 bases and J by 3 bases, leaving 10 bases between them. The CDR3 is made up of 15 amino acids.

This clonotype was found a few times. The chain employs TRBV3-1 and TRBJ1-5, with D unresolved. V lost 0 bases and J lost 7, with 10 bases in between. This CDR3 comprises 14 residues. Germline V lookup: CDR1 LGHDT, CDR2 YNNKEL (reference sequence). CDR3 DNA: TGTGCCAGCAGCCAAGATCTCAGAAGACAGCCCCAGCATTTT. Amino acids: CASSQDLRRQPQHF.

This clonotype was seen a few times. One end of the junction fails to match germline, which may point to a read error. The CDR3 coding sequence is TGCGCCAGCAGCAAGGACAGGGCGAACACTGGAGCTTTCTTT. Its protein is CASSKDRANTGAFF. The chain recombines TRBV5-1 with TRBJ1-1; 8 positions agree with TRBD1. CDR3 size: 14 residues. Germline CDR1 and CDR2: SGHRS and YFSETQ.

This clonotype appeared a single time. The CDR3 carries no conserved terminal phenylalanine or tryptophan, so it likely arises from a read error. The limits of the CDR3 on the DNA are not certain, so only TCRdb's listed CDR3 is given. V and J are TRBV12-3 or TRBV12-4 and TRBJ2-3; the DNA was not used to check the table's D call, TRBD1. The CDR3 length is 17 residues, termini included. The CDR3 protein is CASSFSRAVLGTDTEYS.

This clonotype has a handful of counts. The chain carries TRBV12-3 or TRBV12-4 and TRBJ2-5; 7 bases align to TRBD1. TRBJ2-7 matches the DNA end more closely, so the J call is doubtful. This CDR3 spans 16 amino acids. The CDR3: CASSLALRQGAYEQYF. The CDR3 region has the DNA TGTGCCAGCAGTTTAGCGCTCAGACAGGGTGCCTACGAGCAGTACTTC.

This chain joins TRBV7-8 and TRBJ1-1, with TRBD1 as a possible D gene (5 bases). The germline V and J ends were trimmed by 4 bases and 0 bases, with 9 bases remaining between them. CDR3 length: 14 residues. Germline loops: CDR1 SGHVS, CDR2 FQNEAQ. CDR3 sequence reads: CASSWRDLNTEAFF. CDR3 bases: TGTGCCAGCAGCTGGCGGGACCTGAACACTGAAGCTTTCTTT.

The table lists this clonotype with a few counts. The rearrangement joins TRBV11-2 to TRBJ2-4; D is uncertain. Trimming took off 1 base at V and 6 bases at J, with 7 bases between the two ends. Germline CDR1 and CDR2: SGHAT and FQNNGV. This CDR3 has 13 residues. In DNA, the CDR3 is TGTGCCAGCAGCTTAGGGTGGCCAAACATTCAGTACTTC. Translating it yields CASSLGWPNIQYF.

The rearrangement links TRBV24-1 to TRBJ2-4; weak D call: TRBD2 (6 bases). The CDR3 spans 15 residues. In germline, CDR1 is KGHDR, CDR2 SFDVKD. V lost 4 bases and J 7 bases, leaving 16 bases between the germline ends. The CDR3 DNA is TGTGCCACCAGTGACCCGGGGGACCCGGGGAACATTCAGTACTTC. Translating it yields CATSDPGDPGNIQYF.

This clonotype was detected only a few times. The chain links TRBV7-9 to TRBJ1-1, with D unclear. V was shortened by 4 bases and J by 0 bases, with 6 bases between the two germline ends. CDR1 is SEHNR and CDR2 is FQNEAQ in the germline V gene (reference sequence). The CDR3 length is 13 residues. The CDR3 region is CASSWAVNTEAFF. The CDR3 nucleotides read TGTGCCAGCAGCTGGGCAGTGAACACTGAAGCTTTCTTT.

A few counts support this clonotype. J is TRBJ2-2 and V is TRBV20-1; D call uncertain. Between the trimmed V and J ends, which lost 3 bases and 7 bases, there was a span of 6 bases. The CDR3 spans 11 residues. In germline, CDR1 is DFQATT, CDR2 SNEGSKA (reference sequence). The CDR3 here is CSASRNGELFF. CDR3 sequence (DNA): TGCAGTGCTAGTCGGAACGGGGAGCTGTTTTTT.

The genes are TRBV6-6 and TRBJ2-5; a possible D gene is TRBD1 (6 bases). In germline, CDR1 is MNHNY, CDR2 SVGAGI (reference sequence). Trimming took 0 bases from V and 11 from J, leaving 16 bases between them. This CDR3 comprises 14 residues. The CDR3 spells CASSYSGQPLAQYF. Here the CDR3 DNA reads TGTGCCAGCAGTTACTCGGGACAACCTCTAGCTCAGTACTTC.

This clonotype was found a few times. The chain is built from TRBV12-3 or TRBV12-4 and TRBJ1-2, with D tentatively TRBD1 (5 bases). V gave up 2 bases and J gave up 5 bases, with 9 bases separating them. CDR3 size: 13 residues. CDR3 loop: CASSLLGVYGYTF. CDR3 bases: TGTGCCAGCAGTTTATTGGGGGTTTATGGCTACACCTTC.

In this sample, this clonotype turned up a few times. This may come from a read error, since a much larger clone is one base off. V usage is TRBV3-1 and J usage is TRBJ2-3; 13 bases agree with TRBD2. This CDR3 is built from 16 residues. V lost 4 bases and J lost 4; bases outside the gene matches: 5. The germline V gene encodes CDR1 LGHDT and CDR2 YNNKEL (reference sequence). In DNA form, the CDR3 reads TGTGCCAGCAGCCCCAGGACTAGCGGGAGCCCAGATACGCAGTATTTT. Translating gives CASSPRTSGSPDTQYF.

The rearrangement links TRBV18 to TRBJ2-2, with 8 bases identical to TRBD2. CDR1 and CDR2 (germline): KGHSH, LQKENI. V was clipped by 4 bases and J by 5 bases; unmatched bases: 9. The CDR3 has 16 residues. In DNA form, the CDR3 reads TGTGCCAGCTCACGGCCGAACAGCGGGAGTACCGGGGAGCTGTTTTTT. Translating it yields CASSRPNSGSTGELFF.

The chain is built from TRBV28 and TRBJ2-5; possible D gene TRBD1, 6 bases. The J call is doubtful: the DNA matches TRBJ2-7 better. The CDR3 has 14 residues. Germline CDR1 reads MDHEN; CDR2 reads SYDVKM. The CDR3 sequence: CASSPQQGTYEQYF. DNA of the CDR3: TGTGCCAGCAGTCCTCAACAGGGTACCTACGAGCAGTACTTC.

The V gene is TRBV20-1, the J gene TRBJ1-2; TRBD1 might be the D (6 bases). The CDR3 sequence is 14 residues long. Trimming cost V 5 bases and J 7 bases, with 20 bases left between them. Germline V gene data show CDR1 as DFQATT and CDR2 as SNEGSKA (reference sequence). DNA of the CDR3: TGCAGTGCTCCCAATAACAGGGAGCAGGCTGGCTACACCTTC. Its protein product is CSAPNNREQAGYTF.

This rearrangement joins TRBV12-3 or TRBV12-4 to TRBJ2-4, with D uncertain. Trimming stripped 5 bases from V and 6 bases from J, with 14 bases between. CDR3 size: 14 residues. CDR3 DNA: TGTGCCAGCAGTCCGCCCGTCCTGTCAAACATTCAGTACTTC. Encoded protein: CASSPPVLSNIQYF.

The genes are TRBV5-1 and TRBJ1-3, with D perhaps TRBD1 (5 bases). The CDR3 has 15 amino acids. The germline V gene has CDR1 SGHRS and CDR2 YFSETQ. The V gene lost 4 bases and the J gene lost 0 bases, with 11 bases spanning the gap. The CDR3 DNA reads as TGCGCCAGCAGCCCTCGGACATTCTCTGGAAACACCATATATTTT. It is translated as CASSPRTFSGNTIYF.

The rearrangement uses TRBV18 and TRBJ2-1; TRBD2 matches at 9 bases. CDR3 length: 16 residues. The ends lost 3 bases at V and 2 bases at J; junction bases unmatched: 5. The germline V gene encodes CDR1 KGHSH and CDR2 LQKENI. The CDR3 sequence: CASSPSVAGAYNEQFF. Here the CDR3 DNA reads TGTGCCAGCTCACCGTCGGTAGCGGGGGCCTACAATGAGCAGTTCTTC.

This clonotype appeared once. This CDR3 is CSARIQESQPGTGVAEAFF. For the CDR3, the DNA is TGCAGTGCTAGAATCCAAGAGAGCCAGCCCGGGACAGGGGTCGCTGAAGCTTTCTTT. The V and J genes are TRBV20-1 and TRBJ1-1; TRBD1 matches at 10 bases. V lost 2 bases, J lost 6 bases, and 21 bases stayed unmatched. CDR3 length: 19 residues. CDR1 and CDR2 from the germline V gene are DFQATT and SNEGSKA (reference sequence).

CDR3 amino acids: CSLTGTSNTEAFF. CDR3 bases: TGCAGCCTCACCGGGACATCGAACACTGAAGCTTTCTTT. The rearrangement links TRBV29-1 to TRBJ1-1, with TRBD1 as a possible D gene (6 bases). CDR1 SQVTM and CDR2 ANQGSEA come from the germline V gene. This CDR3 is 13 amino acids long. Trimming took off 8 bases at V and 1 base at J, with 14 bases between the two ends.

This clonotype was recorded a few times. The chain recombines TRBV7-2 with TRBJ2-1, with 8 bases aligning to TRBD2. This CDR3 is 12 amino acids long. CDR1 and CDR2 from the germline V gene are SGHTA and FQGNSA. The trim removed 4 bases at V and 9 bases at J, leaving 2 bases unmatched. CDR3 region: CASSSGGGEQFF. For the CDR3, the DNA is TGTGCCAGCAGCTCCGGGGGGGGTGAGCAGTTCTTC.

This clonotype was recorded at least ten times. The V and J genes are TRBV5-1 and TRBJ1-2; 8 positions match TRBD1. There are 15 residues in the CDR3. CDR1 is SGHRS and CDR2 is YFSETQ in the germline V gene. J gave up 2 bases and V 0 bases, and 3 bases lay outside the gene matches. The DNA of the CDR3 is TGCGCCAGCAGCTTGGACGGACAGGGAAACTATGGCTACACCTTC. Residues: CASSLDGQGNYGYTF.

In nucleotides, the CDR3 is TGTGCCAGCAGCTTATCTCAGGGGAGCTACAATGAGCAGTTCTTC. This sequence encodes CASSLSQGSYNEQFF. The V and J genes are TRBV7-2 and TRBJ2-7; D perhaps matches TRBD1 (6 bases). The J call may be in error: the DNA end matches TRBJ2-1 better. Germline CDR1 reads SGHTA; CDR2 reads FQGNSA. CDR3 length: 15 amino acids.

The chain combines TRBV4-1 with TRBJ2-7, with a tentative D call TRBD1 (6 bases). V was pared by 0 bases and J by 2 bases, with 14 bases between. Per germline, CDR1 MGHRA and CDR2 YSYEKL. The CDR3 is 16 residues long. Written as DNA, the CDR3 is TGCGCCAGCAGCCAAGAGGGGGCAGTCGATACCTACGAGCAGTACTTC. Encoded protein: CASSQEGAVDTYEQYF.